The table lists the clone carrying this T cell receptor (beta chain) with a count of one. Antigen unknown. Mismatch with germline at one junction end may stem from a read error. CDR3 size: 13 residues. The V gene's germline CDR1 is SGHAT and CDR2 FQNNGV. This specimen comes from a study of tumor-infiltrating lymphocytes in primary liver carcinoma. The template, around 520 ng total RNA, yielded TCR beta cDNA made with a constant-region primer. Three rounds of nested multiplex PCR with slightly modified ARM-PCR produced TCR beta libraries. Primers for the first two PCR rounds were TRBV1-TRBV30 forward primers and a C-beta reverse primer (approximately 10 cycles per round). From the multiplex PCR reads, TCRdb called clonotypes with MiXCR, one entry per CDR3 protein. The sample lists under 110,000 distinct CDR3 sequences, around 73% seen once, with around 12% in the top ten. Study-level points and caveats: Top-250-clone fractions were significantly higher in tumors than in blood (p = 0.039).

The source material, 20-30 mg of unsorted bulk tissue, was used to co-extract RNA and DNA. No treatment had been given to the patients, who were chronically infected with HBV. This sequence originates from a woman in her fifties or sixties with primary liver carcinoma and hepatitis B virus infection. The chain has TRBV11-2 and TRBJ1-6; no definite D call. Sequenced: liver tumor tissue from sampling region 2. Subset described: tumor region T2, inferior pole. The CDR3 bases are TGTGCCAGCAGTCTTGTAATGAATTTACCCCTCCACTTT. Its translation is CASSLVMNLPLHF.